The source of this T cell receptor beta chain is a study of shared clonotypes between healthy human individuals. Overall study results and limits: A generally larger estimated richness was seen in naive subsets than in memory subsets. Clonotypes shared by all four sorted-subset donors had higher generation probabilities than non-shared clonotypes.

Generated by immunoSEQ multiplex PCR, the TCRdb table keeps only in-frame clones and is missing some. Among over 1.5 million clones, 95% to 99% were seen once, and the ten largest hold 0.45%. Points on this clone: The target antigen is unknown.

Trimming stripped 0 bases from V and 7 bases from J, with 7 bases between. The CDR3 length is 13 residues. Germline assignment: CDR1 SEHNR and CDR2 FQNEAQ (reference sequence). The specimen was naive CD4+ T cells sorted from blood. Subset denoted: CD45RA+ positively selected. The chain links TRBV7-9 to TRBJ2-1; no clear D gene. The clonotype comes from a man aged 25 to 40 in good health. DNA of the CDR3: TGTGCCAGCAGCTTAGCTGTTCGGAATGAGCAGTTCTTC. Residues: CASSLAVRNEQFF.